Below, 12 T cell receptor beta chains from the same sample are listed, as sequenced in a study of cytomegalovirus exposure and HLA in healthy donors. 60 Vbeta and 13 Jbeta primers were used in PCR. The data were produced by immunoSEQ multiplex PCR, yet TCRdb's version contains in-frame clones alone and is incomplete. Of 100,000 or so clones listed, roughly 15% were seen once; the top ten hold 0.8% to 0.95%. The sequencing input was PBMCs. The receptors stem from a female donor in good health and CMV-seronegative.

This chain joins TRBV10-3 and TRBJ2-7; D perhaps matches TRBD1 (6 bases). The germline CDR1 and CDR2 sequences are ENHRY and SYGVKD. V shed 6 bases and J shed 7 bases, with 19 bases lying between them. This CDR3 spans 14 amino acids. The chain's CDR3 is CAIRGTGSPWEQYF. The CDR3 bases are TGTGCCATCAGGGGAACAGGGAGCCCGTGGGAGCAGTACTTC.

The rearrangement links TRBV7-2 to TRBJ2-5; a possible D gene is TRBD1 (5 bases). The CDR3 extends over 14 amino acids. V was cut by 2 bases and J by 5 bases, with 12 bases left in between. From germline, CDR1 is SGHTA and CDR2 FQGNSA. The CDR3 sequence: CASSLTLPGETQYF. The CDR3 DNA reads TGTGCCAGCAGCTTAACTCTCCCAGGGGAGACCCAGTACTTC.

J is TRBJ2-2 and V is TRBV11-1, with 7 nucleotides matching TRBD1. After removal of 5 bases from V and 2 bases from J, the junction contained 2 bases not matched to a gene. Germline V gene data show CDR1 as SGHAT and CDR2 as FQDESV (reference sequence). CDR3 size: 14 residues. The CDR3, as DNA: TGTGCCAGCAGCAGGGACAGAAACACCGGGGAGCTGTTTTTT. It specifies CASSRDRNTGELFF.

This clone was seen only a few times. The chain is built from TRBV4-3 and TRBJ2-5; the D gene is possibly TRBD1 (6 bases). CDR3 length equals 19 residues. Germline CDR1 LGHNA, CDR2 YSLEER. V lost 1 base and J lost 5, with 26 bases in between. The CDR3 DNA reads as TGCGCCAGCAGCCAAGGAATTGGGGGCGAGAGGCCAAATGTGGAGACCCAGTACTTC. Its protein product is CASSQGIGGERPNVETQYF.

This clone has just a few counts. The V call is TRBV28, the J call TRBJ2-1; 9 bases map to TRBD2. Germline V gene lookup returns CDR1 MDHEN and CDR2 SYDVKM. The CDR3 contains 14 residues. J was trimmed by 10 bases and V by 5 bases; bases with no gene match: 9. The DNA for the CDR3 is TGTGCCAGCAGTGCTCCGGGACTAGCTTTAGAGCAGTTCTTC. This codes for CASSAPGLALEQFF.

This clone was seen only a few times. The chain couples TRBV7-8 to TRBJ2-3, with 8 bases identical to TRBD2. The length of the CDR3 is 15 residues. Germline V gene lookup returns CDR1 SGHVS and CDR2 FQNEAQ. V lost 1 base, J lost 3 bases, and 3 bases stayed unmatched. CDR3 loop: CASSLVAGLTDTQYF. DNA of the CDR3: TGTGCCAGCAGCTTAGTAGCGGGATTGACAGATACGCAGTATTTT.

The rearrangement links TRBV5-4 to TRBJ2-3; the D gene is possibly TRBD1 (5 bases). The V end was cut by 6 bases, the J end by 0 bases, with 17 bases between. CDR1 is SGHNT and CDR2 is YYREEE in the germline V gene (reference sequence). The length of the CDR3 is 16 residues. CDR3 nucleotide sequence: TGTGCCAGCACCCCACTTAGGGGCCAGAGCACAGATACGCAGTATTTT. The encoded protein is CASTPLRGQSTDTQYF.

The genes are TRBV28 and TRBJ2-7; the D gene is possibly TRBD2 (6 bases). The germline V and J ends were trimmed by 8 bases and 7 bases, with 9 bases remaining between them. CDR3 length: 10 amino acids. Germline lookup yields CDR1 MDHEN and CDR2 SYDVKM. DNA of the CDR3: TGTGCCAGCGGCCGGGGGGAGCAGTACTTC. Protein product: CASGRGEQYF.

The chain has TRBV4-3 and TRBJ2-1; 8 bases are a match to TRBD1. The CDR3 has 15 residues. V shed 1 base and J 5 bases; nucleotides not matched to a gene: 4. Germline V gives CDR1 LGHNA, CDR2 YSLEER. The CDR3: CASSQGTGFDNEQFF. CDR3 DNA: TGCGCCAGCAGCCAAGGGACAGGGTTCGACAATGAGCAGTTCTTC.

This clone came up a few times. CDR3 coding DNA: TGTGCCAGCAGTTACGGTAGCGGGAGAAGCAATGAGCAGTTCTTC. It is translated as CASSYGSGRSNEQFF. The chain recombines TRBV6-5 with TRBJ2-1; TRBD2 matches at 9 bases. The CDR3 runs to 15 residues. CDR1 is MNHEY, CDR2 SVGAGI, per germline. J was trimmed by 6 bases and V by 2 bases; bases with no gene match: 5.

This chain connects TRBV10-3 to TRBJ2-2; D may be TRBD2 (5 bases). The CDR3 sequence is 15 residues long. Trimming pared 6 bases from V and 0 bases from J, leaving 11 bases between. CDR1 and CDR2 (germline): ENHRY, SYGVKD. The DNA of the CDR3 is TGTGCCATCAGAGGTAGCGCTTCGAACACCGGGGAGCTGTTTTTT. It yields the protein CAIRGSASNTGELFF.

The rearrangement uses TRBV6-1 and TRBJ1-1; D possibly corresponds to TRBD1 (5 bases). Germline values: CDR1 MNHNS, CDR2 SASEGT. The CDR3 runs to 14 residues. Between the trimmed V and J ends, which lost 5 bases and 5 bases, there was a span of 15 bases. CDR3 protein: CASSPTGLGTEAFF. The CDR3 bases are TGTGCCAGCAGTCCCACAGGTTTGGGGACTGAAGCTTTCTTT.